Listed below are T cell receptor beta chains from one sample, sequenced in a study of T cell responses to AZD1222 COVID-19 vaccine. Repertoires were generated with immunoSEQ multiplex PCR, while TCRdb's copy carries only in-frame clones and drops some. In the table there are roughly 45,000 clones, about three quarters of which are singletons. Source: peripheral blood, taken on day 0 of AZD1222 vaccination. All receptors come from an adult in good health. Each CDR3 is given with its conserved first and last residue. Each record gives: V gene, clone size, D gene, J gene, CDR3 protein, CDR3 DNA. The D gene is left open where the match is weak. Not every row has a clone size; where given, it reads once, few, many or a size class.

v_call: TRBV5-1; clone_size: NA; d_call: TRBD1; j_call: TRBJ1-1; cdr3_aa: CASSLSTGAGYTEAFF; cdr3_nt: TGCGCCAGCAGCTTGTCTACAGGGGCAGGTTACACTGAAGCTTTCTTT
v_call: TRBV27; clone_size: NA; d_call: NA; j_call: TRBJ2-1; cdr3_aa: CASSLSVSSYNEQFF; cdr3_nt: TGTGCCAGCAGTTTATCTGTGTCCTCCTACAATGAGCAGTTCTTC
v_call: TRBV24-1; clone_size: NA; d_call: TRBD1; j_call: TRBJ2-2; cdr3_aa: CATSDLPRGQGNTGELFF; cdr3_nt: TGTGCCACCAGTGATTTGCCCCGCGGACAGGGAAACACCGGGGAGCTGTTTTTT
v_call: TRBV28; clone_size: once; d_call: TRBD1; j_call: TRBJ1-2; cdr3_aa: CASRTGVDGYTF; cdr3_nt: TGTGCCAGCAGGACAGGGGTCGATGGCTACACCTTC
v_call: TRBV7-2; clone_size: NA; d_call: NA; j_call: TRBJ2-5; cdr3_aa: CASSLVPGETQYF; cdr3_nt: TGTGCCAGCAGCTTAGTGCCCGGGGAGACCCAGTACTTC
v_call: TRBV27; clone_size: NA; d_call: NA; j_call: TRBJ2-5; cdr3_aa: CASSLLGGLKTQYF; cdr3_nt: TGTGCCAGCAGTCTCCTAGGGGGTTTAAAGACCCAGTACTTC
v_call: TRBV28; clone_size: NA; d_call: TRBD1; j_call: TRBJ1-2; cdr3_aa: CASSPPTGGPRGYTF; cdr3_nt: TGTGCCAGCAGTCCGCCCACAGGGGGGCCACGTGGCTACACCTTC
v_call: TRBV25-1; clone_size: NA; d_call: NA; j_call: TRBJ1-5; cdr3_aa: CASSRSASNQPQHF; cdr3_nt: TGTGCCAGCAGCCGTTCGGCAAGCAATCAGCCCCAGCATTTT
v_call: TRBV27; clone_size: NA; d_call: TRBD2; j_call: TRBJ2-1; cdr3_aa: CASSSSLAGGSGEQFF; cdr3_nt: TGTGCCAGCAGTTCGTCACTAGCGGGGGGATCAGGTGAGCAGTTCTTC
v_call: TRBV18; clone_size: NA; d_call: NA; j_call: TRBJ1-2; cdr3_aa: CASSSPNYGYTF; cdr3_nt: TGTGCCAGCTCATCCCCAAACTATGGCTACACCTTC
v_call: TRBV18; clone_size: NA; d_call: TRBD1; j_call: TRBJ2-5; cdr3_aa: CASSPSTGDETQYF; cdr3_nt: TGTGCCAGCTCACCTTCGACAGGGGACGAGACCCAGTACTTC
v_call: TRBV24-1; clone_size: NA; d_call: NA; j_call: TRBJ2-1; cdr3_aa: CATSDVGLGEQFF; cdr3_nt: TGTGCCACCAGTGATGTAGGATTGGGTGAGCAGTTCTTC
v_call: TRBV7-9; clone_size: NA; d_call: NA; j_call: TRBJ2-3; cdr3_aa: CASSLPHSTTDTQYF; cdr3_nt: TGTGCCAGCAGCTTACCGCATTCAACCACAGATACGCAGTATTTT
v_call: TRBV6-2/TRBV6-3; clone_size: NA; d_call: NA; j_call: TRBJ2-7; cdr3_aa: CASSWGYEQYF; cdr3_nt: TGTGCCAGCAGTTGGGGCTACGAGCAGTACTTC
v_call: TRBV10-1; clone_size: NA; d_call: TRBD1; j_call: TRBJ1-2; cdr3_aa: CASTGRGLLGGYTF; cdr3_nt: TGCGCCAGCACGGGCAGGGGGCTTTTAGGTGGCTACACCTTC
v_call: TRBV18; clone_size: few; d_call: NA; j_call: TRBJ2-7; cdr3_aa: CASSPGLTKSEQYF; cdr3_nt: TGTGCCAGCTCACCAGGGCTGACCAAGTCCGAGCAGTACTTC
v_call: TRBV21-1; clone_size: few; d_call: NA; j_call: TRBJ1-2; cdr3_aa: CASSPQGDNLYGYTF; cdr3_nt: TGTGCCAGCAGCCCTCAGGGGGATAACCTCTATGGCTACACCTTC
v_call: TRBV6-1; clone_size: NA; d_call: NA; j_call: TRBJ1-5; cdr3_aa: CASSESGADQPQHF; cdr3_nt: TGTGCCAGCAGTGAATCAGGGGCCGATCAGCCCCAGCATTTT
v_call: TRBV18; clone_size: NA; d_call: TRBD1; j_call: TRBJ2-6; cdr3_aa: CASSEQGVYGANVLTF; cdr3_nt: TGTGCCAGCTCAGAACAGGGGGTGTATGGGGCCAACGTCCTGACTTTC
v_call: TRBV6-5; clone_size: NA; d_call: TRBD1; j_call: TRBJ1-1; cdr3_aa: CASSYSGQHTEAFF; cdr3_nt: TGTGCCAGCAGTTACTCGGGACAGCACACTGAAGCTTTCTTT
v_call: TRBV10-2; clone_size: once; d_call: NA; j_call: TRBJ1-1; cdr3_aa: CASTEKNTEAFF; cdr3_nt: TGCGCCAGCACAGAAAAGAACACTGAAGCTTTCTTT
v_call: TRBV2; clone_size: NA; d_call: NA; j_call: TRBJ1-5; cdr3_aa: CASSSQLDQPQHF; cdr3_nt: TGTGCCAGCAGTAGCCAACTAGATCAGCCCCAGCATTTT
v_call: TRBV18; clone_size: NA; d_call: TRBD1; j_call: TRBJ2-5; cdr3_aa: CASSGTGVEETQYF; cdr3_nt: TGTGCCAGCTCAGGGACAGGGGTTGAGGAGACCCAGTACTTC
v_call: TRBV24-1; clone_size: medium-sized; d_call: NA; j_call: TRBJ1-2; cdr3_aa: CATSDRANYGYTF; cdr3_nt: TGTGCCACCAGTGACAGAGCTAACTATGGCTACACCTTC
v_call: TRBV2; clone_size: NA; d_call: TRBD1; j_call: TRBJ1-2; cdr3_aa: CASSMTGNNYGYTF; cdr3_nt: TGTGCCAGCAGTATGACAGGGAATAACTATGGCTACACCTTC
v_call: TRBV12-3/TRBV12-4; clone_size: few; d_call: NA; j_call: TRBJ2-2; cdr3_aa: CASSPEGTGELFF; cdr3_nt: TGTGCCAGCAGTCCCGAGGGGACCGGGGAGCTGTTTTTT
v_call: TRBV5-1; clone_size: NA; d_call: NA; j_call: TRBJ2-3; cdr3_aa: CASSLGGDTQYF; cdr3_nt: TGCGCCAGCAGCTTGGGGGGCGATACGCAGTATTTT
v_call: TRBV7-9; clone_size: once; d_call: NA; j_call: TRBJ2-6; cdr3_aa: CASSLTTGANVLTF; cdr3_nt: TGTGCCAGCAGCTTAACGACAGGGGCCAACGTCCTGACTTTC
v_call: TRBV28; clone_size: NA; d_call: NA; j_call: TRBJ1-1; cdr3_aa: CATLRTSGEAFF; cdr3_nt: TGTGCCACCTTAAGGACCAGCGGTGAAGCTTTCTTT
v_call: TRBV5-6; clone_size: NA; d_call: TRBD1; j_call: TRBJ1-3; cdr3_aa: CASSLGDRRLSGNTIYF; cdr3_nt: TGTGCCAGCAGCTTAGGGGACAGGAGACTCTCTGGAAACACCATATATTTT
v_call: TRBV6-5; clone_size: NA; d_call: NA; j_call: TRBJ1-4; cdr3_aa: CASSYSGGGKLFF; cdr3_nt: TGTGCCAGCAGTTACTCGGGGGGAGGAAAACTGTTTTTT
v_call: TRBV15; clone_size: few; d_call: NA; j_call: TRBJ1-6; cdr3_aa: CATRPGVDSPLHF; cdr3_nt: TGTGCCACCCGTCCCGGGGTTGACTCACCCCTCCACTTT
v_call: TRBV14; clone_size: few; d_call: NA; j_call: TRBJ2-6; cdr3_aa: CASSPTPGSGANVLTF; cdr3_nt: TGTGCCAGCAGCCCCACCCCTGGGTCTGGGGCCAACGTCCTGACTTTC
v_call: TRBV5-1; clone_size: once; d_call: TRBD1; j_call: TRBJ1-1; cdr3_aa: CASSLTGGLNTEAFF; cdr3_nt: TGCGCCAGCAGCTTGACAGGGGGCCTGAACACTGAAGCTTTCTTT
v_call: TRBV6-6; clone_size: few; d_call: NA; j_call: TRBJ2-3; cdr3_aa: CASSPRDRYTDTQYF; cdr3_nt: TGTGCCAGCAGTCCCCGGGACCGATACACAGATACGCAGTATTTT
v_call: TRBV12-3/TRBV12-4; clone_size: NA; d_call: NA; j_call: TRBJ2-1; cdr3_aa: CASKVTETMKQFF; cdr3_nt: TGTGCCAGTAAGGTGACAGAAACAATGAAGCAGTTCTTC
v_call: TRBV6-5; clone_size: NA; d_call: NA; j_call: TRBJ1-3; cdr3_aa: CASKGSVENTIYF; cdr3_nt: TGTGCCAGCAAAGGATCCGTGGAGAACACCATATATTTT
v_call: TRBV10-3; clone_size: NA; d_call: NA; j_call: TRBJ1-6; cdr3_aa: CAISEESYNSPLHF; cdr3_nt: TGTGCCATCAGTGAAGAAAGCTACAATTCACCCCTCCACTTT
v_call: TRBV27; clone_size: NA; d_call: TRBD2; j_call: TRBJ2-3; cdr3_aa: CASSPSPRTSVSDTQYF; cdr3_nt: TGTGCCAGCAGCCCGAGCCCCCGGACTAGCGTTTCAGATACGCAGTATTTT
v_call: TRBV30; clone_size: NA; d_call: TRBD1; j_call: TRBJ1-3; cdr3_aa: CAWRPGQGLSGNTIYF; cdr3_nt: TGTGCCTGGAGACCGGGACAGGGTCTCTCTGGAAACACCATATATTTT
v_call: TRBV6-5; clone_size: NA; d_call: NA; j_call: TRBJ2-7; cdr3_aa: CASSKGSAGTYEQYF; cdr3_nt: TGTGCCAGCTCGAAAGGATCGGCAGGGACCTACGAGCAGTACTTC
v_call: TRBV6-5; clone_size: once; d_call: NA; j_call: TRBJ2-7; cdr3_aa: CASSYSRGYEQYF; cdr3_nt: TGTGCCAGCAGTTACTCGAGGGGTTACGAGCAGTACTTC
v_call: TRBV4-1; clone_size: NA; d_call: NA; j_call: TRBJ2-5; cdr3_aa: CASSHQGQGKTQYF; cdr3_nt: TGCGCCAGCAGCCATCAGGGTCAGGGAAAGACCCAGTACTTC
v_call: TRBV3-1/TRBV3-2; clone_size: few; d_call: NA; j_call: TRBJ2-3; cdr3_aa: CASSQDLRTDTQYF; cdr3_nt: TGTGCCAGCAGCCAAGATTTACGAACAGATACGCAGTATTTT